Below are 3 T cell receptor beta chains sequenced from a single sample in a study of regulatory T cells in long-lasting Graves disease. Time point of the sample: persistent/refractory GD, antithyroid drugs over 5 years with positive TRAb. There was RNA extracted from PBMCs, and the TCR library was made from it. Library construction for TCR beta used iRepertoire HTBI primers and Arm-PCR of CDR3 regions. TCRdb re-derived calls from the multiplex PCR reads in MiXCR, one entry per CDR3 protein. The data show fewer than 450,000 distinct CDR3 sequences, with less than 25% seen just once and less than 25% held by the top ten. The material sequenced was peripheral blood mononuclear cells (PBMCs), taken when the disease was refractory, from a patient treated with antithyroid drugs. The origin of the receptors is a female donor with Graves disease.

V usage is TRBV12-3 or TRBV12-4 and J usage is TRBJ1-6; TRBD1 is a possible D gene (5 bases). This CDR3 comprises 14 residues. V gave up 10 bases and J gave up 7 bases, with 17 bases separating them. The DNA of the CDR3 is TGTGCCACCAGAGGGGTGACAGAGAATTCACCCCTCCACTTT. As protein: CATRGVTENSPLHF.

Ten or more counts support this clonotype. The chain uses TRBV5-6 and TRBJ1-5; possible D gene TRBD1, 5 bases. The CDR3 is 15 residues long. Germline values: CDR1 SGHDT, CDR2 YYEEEE. Trimming stripped 2 bases from V and 2 bases from J, with 11 bases between. CDR3: CASSFWDQGNQPQHF. CDR3 DNA sequence: TGTGCCAGCAGCTTCTGGGACCAAGGCAATCAGCCCCAGCATTTT.

On this clonotype itself: A read error may explain this, as a much larger clone is one base away. V usage is TRBV12-3 or TRBV12-4 and J usage is TRBJ1-2; no clear D gene. The V end was cut by 5 bases, the J end by 0 bases, with 7 bases between. The CDR3 consists of 13 residues. The CDR3 DNA reads as TGTGCCAGCAGTCACTCAGCTAACTATGGCTACACCTTC. It encodes CASSHSANYGYTF.